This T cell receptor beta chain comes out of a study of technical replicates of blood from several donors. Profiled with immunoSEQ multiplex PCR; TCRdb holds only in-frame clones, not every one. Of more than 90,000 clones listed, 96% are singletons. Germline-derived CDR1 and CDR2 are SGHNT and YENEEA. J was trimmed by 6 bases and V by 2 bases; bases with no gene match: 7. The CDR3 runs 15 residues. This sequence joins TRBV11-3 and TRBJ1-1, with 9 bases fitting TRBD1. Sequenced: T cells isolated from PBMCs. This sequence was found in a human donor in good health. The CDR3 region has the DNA TGTGCCAGCAGCTTAAGGACAGGGGCAGTTTCTGAAGCTTTCTTT. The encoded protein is CASSLRTGAVSEAFF.